This T cell receptor (beta chain) was sequenced in a study of T cell repertoires in cytomegalovirus infection. Study background: Indications of both CMV infection and matching HLA type were provided by public TCR beta signatures. Notes on the study in general: Frequencies of public TCR beta families were cumulated, and this identified carriers of CMV plus the relevant HLA. HLA-C-restricted TCR beta clonotypes specific for CMV led the ex vivo response.

TCRdb reprocessed the reads via MiXCR and lists one record per CDR3 protein. The table records fewer than 250,000 distinct CDR3 sequences, approximately 13% of them present only once. This clonotype has a handful of counts. The antigen remains unidentified. CDR3 length equals 14 residues. V lost 11 bases and J 3 bases, leaving 14 bases between the germline ends. This clonotype originated in a human donor in good health (CMV status not recorded). Some clones in this sample may be carry-over from other donors' samples. The chain links TRBV12-3 or TRBV12-4 to TRBJ2-6, with D possibly being TRBD2 (5 bases). Sample: PBMCs. CDR3 loop: CAGRRGSGANVLTF. The CDR3 DNA reads TGTGCCGGACGCCGGGGAAGTGGGGCCAACGTCCTGACTTTC.